This T cell receptor beta chain appears in the sequencing data of a study of metastatic and nonmetastatic thyroid tumors. Study overall: Malignant and benign thyroid patients had repertoires compared in peripheral blood and tumor or nodule tissue. Study-wide points: Significantly greater TCR beta diversity was reportedly found in malignant thyroid tumors than in benign nodules (in blood and tumor).

No patient had received any treatment before thyroid surgery. This clone was seen at least ten times. Its antigen is undetermined. Source study methods: Construction of a distant-metastasis classifier for papillary thyroid cancer relied on CDR3 differences across clinicopathological groups. Through MiXCR, TCRdb re-clonotyped the PCR reads. The V and J calls, along with clone size, are taken from TCRdb and not from the paper's own processing. The table records 35,000 to 50,000 clones, roughly 13% of them present only once. This TCR came from a female donor with papillary thyroid cancer or a benign thyroid nodule (not recorded which). Some clones in this sample may be carry-over from other donors' samples. The source material was blood.

The CDR3 DNA follows: TGTGCCAGCAGTTACATGGAGACTGAAGCTTTCTTT. It is translated as CASSYMETEAFF. V is TRBV6-5 and J is TRBJ1-1; the D is unclear. V was pared by 2 bases and J by 5 bases, with 6 bases between. Germline CDR1 is MNHEY and CDR2 is SVGAGI. This CDR3 comprises 12 residues.